This T cell receptor (beta chain) is drawn from a study of cytotoxic CD8 clonotypes in ibrutinib-treated CLL. Study at large: The group held some ten relapsed/refractory and around 14 treatment-naive patients, with fewer than 18 IGHV unmutated. Findings and caveats of the study: Researchers report that baseline clonality outpaced age-matched healthy donors and tracked circulating CD8+ T-cell counts. Sustained-remission and progressing patients had different sampling times. Public clonotypes were uncommon and contracted or stayed stable on treatment.

Per germline, CDR1 PRHDT and CDR2 FYEKMQ (reference sequence). Trimming pared 5 bases from V and 0 bases from J, leaving 25 bases between. This CDR3 spans 19 amino acids. With regard to this clone: Its antigen is still unknown.

Some clones are missing from TCRdb's copy, which holds only in-frame ones; the method was immunoSEQ multiplex PCR. Counted here are about 270,000 clones, roughly four fifths occurring once; the ten biggest clones make up approximately 5.1%. The sample in question was PBMCs, obtained at disease progression, from a patient treated with ibrutinib. The genes are TRBV13 and TRBJ1-2; D remains unclear. The receptor's source is a human donor with chronic lymphocytic leukemia. The CDR3 nucleotides are TGTGCCAGCAGCGTACACTCTCCGTACGACACCCCCGCTAACTATGGCTACACCTTC. Translating gives CASSVHSPYDTPANYGYTF.